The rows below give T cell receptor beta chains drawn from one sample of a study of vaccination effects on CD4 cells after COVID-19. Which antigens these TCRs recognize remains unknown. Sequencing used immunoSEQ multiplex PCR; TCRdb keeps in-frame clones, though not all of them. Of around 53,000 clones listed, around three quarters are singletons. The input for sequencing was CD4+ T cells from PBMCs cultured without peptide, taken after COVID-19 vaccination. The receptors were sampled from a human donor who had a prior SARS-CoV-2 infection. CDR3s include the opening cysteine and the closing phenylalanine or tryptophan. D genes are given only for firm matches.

cdr3_nt: TGTGCCAGTAGTATAGTTACAGAGACTTGGCCGCCTAACTATGGCTACACCTTC; cdr3_aa: CASSIVTETWPPNYGYTF; j_call: TRBJ1-2; d_call: .; v_call: TRBV19
cdr3_nt: TGCGCCAGCAGCTTGACTAGCGGGAGCTCTGGGGCCAACGTCCTGACTTTC; cdr3_aa: CASSLTSGSSGANVLTF; j_call: TRBJ2-6; d_call: TRBD2; v_call: TRBV5-1
cdr3_nt: TGTGCCAGCAGCTTACCAGTTAATAGCAATCAGCCCCAGCATTTT; cdr3_aa: CASSLPVNSNQPQHF; j_call: TRBJ1-5; d_call: .; v_call: TRBV7-2
cdr3_nt: TGTGCCAGCAGCAAAGTCGAGAGGGGAGAGGGCTCTGGGGCCAACGTCCTGACTTTC; cdr3_aa: CASSKVERGEGSGANVLTF; j_call: TRBJ2-6; d_call: .; v_call: TRBV21-1
cdr3_nt: TGCAGTGCCACCCGGAACACTGAAGCTTTCTTT; cdr3_aa: CSATRNTEAFF; j_call: TRBJ1-1; d_call: .; v_call: TRBV20-1
cdr3_nt: TGTGCCAGCAGTGAAGCAGGCAGCTTCCTAAATCAGCCCCAGCATTTT; cdr3_aa: CASSEAGSFLNQPQHF; j_call: TRBJ1-5; d_call: .; v_call: TRBV2
cdr3_nt: TGTGCCACCAGTGACCCACAGGGGCGCCGTCCAACTAACACCGGGGAGCTGTTTTTT; cdr3_aa: CATSDPQGRRPTNTGELFF; j_call: TRBJ2-2; d_call: TRBD1; v_call: TRBV24-1
cdr3_nt: TGTGCCAGCAGTTTTGGGGGCCCAGAGACCCAGTACTTC; cdr3_aa: CASSFGGPETQYF; j_call: TRBJ2-5; d_call: .; v_call: TRBV12-3/TRBV12-4
cdr3_nt: TGTGCCAGCCGGGACAGGGGTACCTATGGCTACACCTTC; cdr3_aa: CASRDRGTYGYTF; j_call: TRBJ1-2; d_call: TRBD1; v_call: TRBV6-5
cdr3_nt: TGTGCCAGCACCAAGGCGGGGGGGCGCGCAGATACGCAGTATTTT; cdr3_aa: CASTKAGGRADTQYF; j_call: TRBJ2-3; d_call: TRBD2; v_call: TRBV9
cdr3_nt: TGCGCCAGCAGCCAAGGAGCCCCCGGGGCTTACAATGAGCAGTTCTTC; cdr3_aa: CASSQGAPGAYNEQFF; j_call: TRBJ2-1; d_call: .; v_call: TRBV4-1
cdr3_nt: TGTGCCAGCAGCTTAGTCCCGGTCGTGGCGAACACTGAAGCTTTCTTT; cdr3_aa: CASSLVPVVANTEAFF; j_call: TRBJ1-1; d_call: .; v_call: TRBV7-9